Listed here is a single T cell receptor (beta chain). These data come from a study of graft-versus-host responses after intestinal transplantation. Study details: Recipients obtained multivisceral, liver-intestinal, or isolated intestinal transplants.

Profiled with immunoSEQ multiplex PCR; TCRdb holds only in-frame clones, not every one. The table records tens of thousands of clones, 92% of them present only once. The V gene's germline CDR1 is LNHDA and CDR2 SQIVND (reference sequence). There are 15 residues in the CDR3. Sequencing used PBMCs, obtained 98 days after intestinal transplantation. V gene TRBV19 combines with J gene TRBJ2-5; the match to TRBD1 covers 9 bases. The J call may be mistaken, given a closer DNA end match to TRBJ2-7. This sequence originates from a human patient who received an intestinal transplant, so some T cells may come from the graft donor. The CDR3 sequence is CASSIPGQGHYEQYF. The CDR3 bases are TGTGCCAGTAGTATTCCTGGACAGGGGCACTACGAGCAGTACTTC.